This T cell receptor beta chain originates from a study of identical twins. Study-level results: Twins showed weaker excess sharing in their beta out-of-frame sequences. The study based its conclusions on cross-sectional statistical analysis and did not follow the same donors.

TCRdb passed the 5' RACE reads through MiXCR, listing each CDR3 protein once. This sample has 1.5 million or so distinct CDR3 sequences, with around 29% found just once. Comments on this clonotype: Its antigen is currently unknown.

The source is a newborn girl in good health. Material: cord blood.

DNA of the CDR3: TGTGCCAGCAGCCATTGGGGAGAAGGGAGCGAGCAGTACTTC. It yields the protein CASSHWGEGSEQYF. This chain joins TRBV3-1 and TRBJ2-7, with D possibly TRBD2 on 5 matching bases. The CDR3 has 14 amino acids. The V gene lost 3 bases and the J gene lost 6 bases, with 15 bases spanning the gap. CDR1 and CDR2 from the germline V gene are LGHDT and YNNKEL (reference sequence).